These T cell receptor beta chains were read from a single sample in a study of CD8+ T cells in alopecia areata. Measured with immunoSEQ multiplex PCR; TCRdb has only the in-frame clones, and not every one. There are about 280,000 clones in the sample; 58% occur only once, and 1.8% lies in the top ten. Source: CD4+ T cells sorted from blood, taken at week 24, from a patient treated with tofacitinib. These receptors were obtained from a human donor with alopecia areata. Each CDR3 is given with its conserved first and last residue. The D gene is left open where the match is weak. Rows give clone size only sometimes, using once, few, many, or a class for an expanded clone.

TRBV30	TRBJ2-2	once	.	CAWSWVGRELFF	TGTGCCTGGAGTTGGGTTGGCCGGGAGCTGTTTTTT
TRBV30	TRBJ2-7	.	.	CAWSGTIYEQYF	TGTGCCTGGAGTGGTACGATTTACGAGCAGTACTTC
TRBV5-1	TRBJ2-3	few	TRBD2	CASSSVRASGGSTDTQYF	TGCGCCAGCAGCTCCGTCCGGGCTAGCGGGGGGAGCACAGATACGCAGTATTTT
TRBV30	TRBJ2-1	.	.	CAWDLGAYNEQFF	TGTGCCTGGGACCTCGGGGCCTACAATGAGCAGTTCTTC
TRBV27	TRBJ1-1	.	.	CASSLPGNTEAFF	TGTGCCAGCAGTTTACCCGGGAACACTGAAGCTTTCTTT
TRBV7-2	TRBJ2-4	few	.	CASSSQGFPLNIQYF	TGTGCCAGCAGCTCACAGGGTTTTCCCCTAAACATTCAGTACTTC
TRBV30	TRBJ1-2	once	TRBD1	CAWSNLRAGGSYGYTF	TGTGCCTGGAGTAACCTCAGAGCAGGGGGGAGCTATGGCTACACCTTC
TRBV7-9	TRBJ2-6	.	.	CASSLLGLGANVLTF	TGTGCCAGCAGCCTCTTAGGTCTTGGGGCCAACGTCCTGACTTTC
TRBV7-3	TRBJ2-5	.	TRBD2	CASSLGGGQETQYF	TGTGCCAGCAGCTTAGGCGGGGGCCAAGAGACCCAGTACTTC
TRBV5-1	TRBJ2-5	.	.	CASSLGDMYQETQYF	TGCGCCAGCAGCTTGGGGGACATGTACCAAGAGACCCAGTACTTC
TRBV19	TRBJ2-6	.	.	CASSTWLTESGANVLTF	TGTGCCAGTAGTACGTGGTTAACCGAGTCTGGGGCCAACGTCCTGACTTTC
TRBV30	TRBJ2-7	few	.	CAWSAWGDGTYEQYF	TGTGCCTGGAGTGCCTGGGGGGACGGGACCTACGAGCAGTACTTC
TRBV7-2	TRBJ2-5	.	.	CASSQPGTFRAQYF	TGTGCCAGCAGCCAACCCGGGACATTTCGGGCCCAGTACTTC
TRBV4-2	TRBJ2-7	.	.	CASSPDPPYEQYF	TGTGCCAGCAGCCCCGACCCTCCCTACGAGCAGTACTTC
TRBV30	TRBJ2-1	.	TRBD1	CAWSTMTGFAGNEQFF	TGTGCCTGGAGTACGATGACAGGGTTCGCAGGCAATGAGCAGTTCTTC
TRBV5-6	TRBJ2-5	.	.	CASSGGGASETQYF	TGTGCCAGCAGCGGTGGGGGGGCGAGTGAGACCCAGTACTTC
TRBV30	TRBJ1-6	.	.	CAWSASTRGARGSPLHF	TGTGCCTGGAGTGCCTCTACCCGAGGGGCTAGGGGTTCACCCCTCCACTTT
TRBV4-3	TRBJ1-2	.	.	CASSQAYREDYGYTF	TGCGCCAGCAGCCAAGCCTACCGGGAAGACTATGGCTACACCTTC
TRBV25-1	TRBJ2-7	.	.	CASSERSDYEQYF	TGTGCCAGCAGTGAAAGGTCAGACTACGAGCAGTACTTC
TRBV5-1	TRBJ1-4	.	.	CASRSQGTNEKLFF	TGCGCCAGCAGATCGCAGGGGACTAATGAAAAACTGTTTTTT
TRBV5-1	TRBJ2-7	.	.	CASSLGDNRDFYEQYF	TGCGCCAGCAGCTTGGGGGATAACAGAGACTTCTACGAGCAGTACTTC
TRBV4-2	TRBJ2-7	few	.	CASSRPDSPYEQYF	TGTGCCAGCAGCCGTCCCGACAGTCCCTACGAGCAGTACTTC
TRBV19	TRBJ2-4	.	.	CASSVLPLAKNIQYF	TGTGCCAGTAGTGTCCTTCCCTTAGCCAAAAACATTCAGTACTTC
TRBV5-6	TRBJ1-1	.	.	CASSRDTSPEAFF	TGTGCCAGCAGCAGGGACACCAGCCCTGAAGCTTTCTTT